This is a list of T cell receptor beta chains from one sample in a study of patients and donors after allogeneic stem cell transplantation. MiXCR was run by TCRdb on the RT-PCR reads, yielding one entry per CDR3 protein. The table lists approximately 410,000 distinct CDR3 sequences, under 20% of them singletons, with just over 7% in the top ten. Sequencing was done on a sample of blood, either unsorted or a sorted T cell fraction (not recorded which). These receptors originate from a human donor who was either an allogeneic HSCT recipient or a stem cell or donor lymphocyte infusion donor (not recorded which). It is not recorded whose cells these are; they may come from a transplant donor. The CDR3 runs from the conserved cysteine through the conserved F or W. A D gene is named only where the DNA matches it firmly. Size values are once, few and many counts, or a class for expanded clones, and some rows have none.

clone size: -; V gene: TRBV5-1; D gene: -; J gene: TRBJ2-3; CDR3 DNA: TGCGCCAGCAGCTTGGATGGTGGCGGCGATACGCAGTATTTT; CDR3 protein: CASSLDGGGDTQYF
clone size: -; V gene: TRBV30; D gene: -; J gene: TRBJ1-2; CDR3 DNA: TGTGCCTGGATCTCAACCGGAGGCTACACCTTC; CDR3 protein: CAWISTGGYTF
clone size: -; V gene: TRBV12-3/TRBV12-4; D gene: -; J gene: TRBJ1-1; CDR3 DNA: TGTGCCAGCAGGAAAATGCGGGGGTATGACACTGAAGCTTTCTTT; CDR3 protein: CASRKMRGYDTEAFF
clone size: -; V gene: TRBV4-1; D gene: -; J gene: TRBJ2-3; CDR3 DNA: TGCGCCAGCAGCCATGGACAAAAAGGAGACTCAGATACGCAGTATTTT; CDR3 protein: CASSHGQKGDSDTQYF
clone size: once; V gene: TRBV24-1; D gene: -; J gene: TRBJ2-2; CDR3 DNA: TGTGCCACCAGTGAGCTCCCAACAGTCCTAGTAGCGAACACCGGGGAGCTGTTTTTT; CDR3 protein: CATSELPTVLVANTGELFF
clone size: few; V gene: TRBV7-9; D gene: TRBD1; J gene: TRBJ1-3; CDR3 DNA: TGTGCCAGCAGTTCACAGGGACAGCACTCTGGAAACACCATATATTTT; CDR3 protein: CASSSQGQHSGNTIYF
clone size: -; V gene: TRBV11-2; D gene: TRBD2; J gene: TRBJ2-1; CDR3 DNA: TGTGCCAGCAGCTTCCAAATCCGGGTAGCGGGAGGGCGGAATGAGCAGTTCTTC; CDR3 protein: CASSFQIRVAGGRNEQFF
clone size: few; V gene: TRBV5-1; D gene: -; J gene: TRBJ1-1; CDR3 DNA: TGCGCCAGCAGCTTGGAAGGGAGCGCTGAAGCTTTCTTT; CDR3 protein: CASSLEGSAEAFF
clone size: -; V gene: TRBV11-1; D gene: TRBD1; J gene: TRBJ2-3; CDR3 DNA: TGTGCCAGCAGCTTCCGACAGGGGGCCTTCACAGATACGCAGTATTTT; CDR3 protein: CASSFRQGAFTDTQYF
clone size: many; V gene: TRBV5-1; D gene: TRBD2; J gene: TRBJ2-4; CDR3 DNA: TGCGCCAGCAGCTACCGGGGGGAGCTGAACATTCAGTACTTC; CDR3 protein: CASSYRGELNIQYF
clone size: few; V gene: TRBV12-3/TRBV12-4; D gene: -; J gene: TRBJ2-1; CDR3 DNA: TGTGCCAGCACCCAGCCGTACAATGAGCAGTTCTTC; CDR3 protein: CASTQPYNEQFF
clone size: few; V gene: TRBV11-2; D gene: -; J gene: TRBJ2-7; CDR3 DNA: TGTGCCAGCAGCCCCACCGGGGTTGGCGAGCAGTACTTC; CDR3 protein: CASSPTGVGEQYF
clone size: -; V gene: TRBV5-1; D gene: -; J gene: TRBJ2-5; CDR3 DNA: TGCGCCAGCCGAGGGGTGCAAAAAGAGACCCAGTACTTC; CDR3 protein: CASRGVQKETQYF
clone size: -; V gene: TRBV21-1; D gene: -; J gene: TRBJ2-3; CDR3 DNA: TGTGCCAGCAGCAAAGAAAGAAGGCTAGCGCTCACAGATACGCAGTATTTT; CDR3 protein: CASSKERRLALTDTQYF
clone size: -; V gene: TRBV30; D gene: -; J gene: TRBJ1-1; CDR3 DNA: TGTGCCTGGAAAATAAGGGGAAATGGTGAAGCTTTCTTT; CDR3 protein: CAWKIRGNGEAFF
clone size: few; V gene: TRBV7-2; D gene: TRBD2; J gene: TRBJ2-7; CDR3 DNA: TGTGCCAGCAGCTTAGGGCAGCGGGGGGCCTTTTCCGAGCAGTACTTC; CDR3 protein: CASSLGQRGAFSEQYF
clone size: many; V gene: TRBV12-3/TRBV12-4; D gene: TRBD1; J gene: TRBJ1-1; CDR3 DNA: TGTGCCAGCAGTTCAACAGGGGAAACTGAAGCTTTCTTT; CDR3 protein: CASSSTGETEAFF
clone size: few; V gene: TRBV7-3; D gene: -; J gene: TRBJ2-1; CDR3 DNA: TGTGCCAGCAGCTTACGGGCAGGAAATGAGCAGTTCTTC; CDR3 protein: CASSLRAGNEQFF
clone size: few; V gene: TRBV7-2; D gene: -; J gene: TRBJ1-2; CDR3 DNA: TGTGCCAGCAGCCCAAGAGGGCGGTATGGCTACACCTTC; CDR3 protein: CASSPRGRYGYTF
clone size: few; V gene: TRBV4-1; D gene: -; J gene: TRBJ1-1; CDR3 DNA: TGCGCCAGCAGCCAAAAAAGCCATGGAGGCACTGAAGCTTTCTTT; CDR3 protein: CASSQKSHGGTEAFF
clone size: few; V gene: TRBV10-3; D gene: TRBD2; J gene: TRBJ2-7; CDR3 DNA: TGTGCCATCAAGACGGGGACTAGCGGGAGTTACGAGCAGTACTTC; CDR3 protein: CAIKTGTSGSYEQYF
clone size: -; V gene: TRBV7-9; D gene: -; J gene: TRBJ2-3; CDR3 DNA: TGTGCCAGCAGCTTAAGGACCCTAGCTATCCCAGATACGCAGTATTTT; CDR3 protein: CASSLRTLAIPDTQYF
clone size: few; V gene: TRBV28; D gene: -; J gene: TRBJ2-1; CDR3 DNA: TGTGCCAGCAGTCCTTGGACTAAGCGAGGCGCCTACAATGAGCAGTTCTTC; CDR3 protein: CASSPWTKRGAYNEQFF
clone size: -; V gene: TRBV30; D gene: TRBD1; J gene: TRBJ1-1; CDR3 DNA: TGTGCCTGGACCCACAGGGGCACTGAAGCTTTCTTT; CDR3 protein: CAWTHRGTEAFF
clone size: many; V gene: TRBV29-1; D gene: TRBD1; J gene: TRBJ1-1; CDR3 DNA: TGCAGCTTCGACAGGGTACGCACTGAAGCTTTCTTT; CDR3 protein: CSFDRVRTEAFF
clone size: few; V gene: TRBV7-2; D gene: -; J gene: TRBJ2-7; CDR3 DNA: TGTGCCAGCAGCTTTGCCCCCGGACTCGACTACGAGCAGTACTTC; CDR3 protein: CASSFAPGLDYEQYF
clone size: -; V gene: TRBV5-1; D gene: -; J gene: TRBJ1-1; CDR3 DNA: TGCGCCAGCAGCTCGACACAGGCCTCGACAGGAATTACCGCTTTCTTT; CDR3 protein: CASSSTQASTGITAFF
clone size: -; V gene: TRBV7-2; D gene: -; J gene: TRBJ1-2; CDR3 DNA: TGTGCCAGCAGCTTATCTGGGGGCGCCGCCGGTGGCTACACCTTC; CDR3 protein: CASSLSGGAAGGYTF
clone size: -; V gene: TRBV6-5; D gene: -; J gene: TRBJ1-2; CDR3 DNA: TGTGCCAGCAGTTCCTTAGGGCTACGGGGCTACACCTTC; CDR3 protein: CASSSLGLRGYTF
clone size: -; V gene: TRBV20-1; D gene: -; J gene: TRBJ2-1; CDR3 DNA: TGCAGTGCCTTTCAGACACAGCAGTTCTTC; CDR3 protein: CSAFQTQQFF
clone size: few; V gene: TRBV29-1; D gene: TRBD1; J gene: TRBJ2-7; CDR3 DNA: TGCAGCGTTGATTTGGCAGGGGGAACCTCTATACAGCCTCACGAGCAGTACTTC; CDR3 protein: CSVDLAGGTSIQPHEQYF
clone size: few; V gene: TRBV20-1; D gene: TRBD1; J gene: TRBJ1-2; CDR3 DNA: TGCAGTGCTACACAGGGGCTTAACTATGGCTACACCTTC; CDR3 protein: CSATQGLNYGYTF
clone size: few; V gene: TRBV7-3; D gene: -; J gene: TRBJ2-5; CDR3 DNA: TGTGCCAGCAGCTCCACCGGGACTGCGGAGACCCAGTACTTC; CDR3 protein: CASSSTGTAETQYF